These 20 T cell receptor beta chains were sequenced from one sample in a study of shared clonotypes between healthy human individuals. Some clones are missing from TCRdb's copy, which holds only in-frame ones; the method was immunoSEQ multiplex PCR. The data contain under 1 million clones, 96% of them singletons. Terminally differentiated effector memory CD45RA+ cells were left out of the naive CD8 fraction, which was CD45RO-negative and positively selected for CCR7. Specimen: naive CD8+ T cells sorted from blood. Receptor source: a man aged 30 to 45 in good health.

This clone has a single count. The chain combines TRBV30 with TRBJ2-3, with 8 positions matching TRBD1. Trimming at V came to 5 bases and at J to 2 bases, leaving 3 bases not matched to a gene. CDR3 length equals 13 residues. Germline-derived CDR1 and CDR2 are GTSNPN and SVGIG (reference sequence). In DNA, the CDR3 is TGTGCCTGGGCAGGGGGCTCCACAGATACGCAGTATTTT. It is translated as CAWAGGSTDTQYF.

The V call is TRBV7-9, the J call TRBJ2-7, with 11 bases identical to TRBD1. Germline CDR1 is SEHNR and CDR2 is FQNEAQ (reference sequence). The V segment lost 1 base and the J segment 3 bases; nucleotides outside the gene matches: 8. The CDR3 covers 17 residues. CDR3 bases: TGTGCCAGCAGCTTAGTAGGGGACAGGGGGTATGGCTACGAGCAGTACTTC. Amino acids: CASSLVGDRGYGYEQYF.

This chain links TRBV5-8 with TRBJ2-3; 9 bases line up with TRBD1. The CDR3 runs 15 residues. The germline V gene has CDR1 SGHTS and CDR2 YDEGEE. The ends lost 1 base at V and 2 bases at J; junction bases unmatched: 2. The CDR3 is CASSLRDRVTDTQYF. CDR3 in DNA: TGTGCCAGCAGCTTGAGGGACAGGGTCACAGATACGCAGTATTTT. The whole variable domain, remainder taken from reference TRBV5-8 and TRBJ2-3, is EAGVTQSPTHLIKTRGQQATLRCSPISGHTSVYWYQQALGLGLQFLLWYDEGEERNRGNFPPRFSGRQFPNYSSELNVNALELEDSALYLCASSLRDRVTDTQYFGPGTRLTVL.

The chain recombines TRBV2 with TRBJ2-7, with TRBD1 identical over 7 bases. The V gene's germline CDR1 is SNHLY and CDR2 FYNNEI. The CDR3 is 15 amino acids. With V trimmed by 6 bases and J by 0 bases, 8 bases remained unmatched. The CDR3 coding sequence is TGTGCCAGCAGGAGGGGACAGTCGAGCTCCTACGAGCAGTACTTC. As protein: CASRRGQSSSYEQYF.

V is TRBV18 and J is TRBJ2-7, with D perhaps matching TRBD2 (6 bases). The CDR3 has 13 residues. CDR1 and CDR2 (germline): KGHSH, LQKENI. Deletions cut 3 bases from V and 1 base from J, with 7 bases between. The CDR3 coding sequence is TGTGCCAGCTCACCGACTAGTTCCTACGAGCAGTACTTC. As protein: CASSPTSSYEQYF.

Remarks on this clone: This sample includes further DNA sequences coding for the same CDR3. This chain uses TRBV19 with TRBJ2-7; 8 nucleotides align to TRBD2. Germline V gene sequence: CDR1 LNHDA, CDR2 SQIVND (reference sequence). This CDR3 region has 15 residues. Trimming took 3 bases from V and 0 from J; bases not matched to a gene: 4. The CDR3 loop is CASSIRGGSSYEQYF. The DNA of the CDR3 is TGTGCCAGTAGTATCCGGGGGGGGTCCTCCTACGAGCAGTACTTC.

The chain employs TRBV29-1 and TRBJ1-1; D call uncertain. CDR1 is SQVTM and CDR2 is ANQGSEA in the germline V gene. Trimming left V 5 bases short and J 2 bases short, with 9 bases between. The CDR3 consists of 12 residues. In nucleotides, the CDR3 is TGCAGCGTTATACAGCCAAACACTGAAGCTTTCTTT. This codes for CSVIQPNTEAFF.

This rearrangement joins TRBV29-1 to TRBJ2-3, with 11 positions matching TRBD2. V dropped 5 bases and J dropped 1; count of bases not matched to a gene: 11. This CDR3 is 17 amino acids long. Germline CDR1 SQVTM, CDR2 ANQGSEA. CDR3 region: CSVPTSGSRAGTDTQYF. The DNA of the CDR3 is TGCAGCGTTCCAACTAGCGGGAGTAGAGCGGGCACAGATACGCAGTATTTT.

Here the CDR3 DNA reads TGTGCCAGCAGCTGGCCGGGACTAGCGGCCACAGATACGCAGTATTTT. This sequence encodes CASSWPGLAATDTQYF. J is TRBJ2-3 and V is TRBV5-6, with 11 bases identical to TRBD2. The CDR3 spans 16 residues. Germline V gene sequence: CDR1 SGHDT, CDR2 YYEEEE. V lost 3 bases and J lost 2; bases outside the gene matches: 5.

This chain links TRBV7-9 with TRBJ2-7; possible D gene TRBD2, 6 bases. V was cut by 6 bases and J by 1 base, with 13 bases left in between. Germline CDR1 and CDR2: SEHNR and FQNEAQ (reference sequence). The CDR3 contains 14 residues. CDR3 sequence: CASSSVGTSYEQYF. The DNA of the CDR3 is TGTGCCAGCAGTTCCGTCGGGACTTCCTACGAGCAGTACTTC.

This clone was recorded only once. V is TRBV10-3 and J is TRBJ2-7, with a weak D call TRBD2 (6 bases). V was clipped by 6 bases and J by 2 bases, with 14 bases between them. The germline gives CDR1 ENHRY, CDR2 SYGVKD. The CDR3 spans 14 residues. CDR3 amino acids: CAISEAGDPYEQYF. In DNA form, the CDR3 reads TGTGCCATCAGCGAAGCGGGCGACCCCTACGAGCAGTACTTC.

The V call is TRBV29-1, the J call TRBJ2-7, with D unresolved. Germline lookup yields CDR1 SQVTM and CDR2 ANQGSEA. The CDR3 has 13 amino acids. Between the trimmed V and J ends, which lost 2 bases and 0 bases, there was a span of 8 bases. The CDR3 loop reads CSVELVSSYEQYF. CDR3 coding DNA: TGCAGCGTTGAATTAGTCAGCTCCTACGAGCAGTACTTC.

The V and J genes are TRBV5-6 and TRBJ2-3; 10 bases fit TRBD1. The CDR3 is made up of 17 amino acids. CDR1 is SGHDT, CDR2 YYEEEE, per germline. The J segment lost 5 bases and the V segment lost 3 bases, leaving 12 bases of the junction unmatched. The CDR3 nucleotides read TGTGCCAGCAGCTCGACCCGACAGGGGGCGCGAGGAGATACGCAGTATTTT. This gives the protein CASSSTRQGARGDTQYF.

As for this clone: Other DNA sequences of this sample code for an identical CDR3. CDR3 sequence (DNA): TGTGCCACCAGCAGAGAGGGATACGAGCAGTACTTC. Translating it yields CATSREGYEQYF. The gene calls are TRBV15 and TRBJ2-7; unclear D gene. Germline V CDR1 and CDR2: LNHNV, YYDKDF (reference sequence). The ends were cut back, 0 bases at V and 4 bases at J, with 4 bases in the middle. The length of the CDR3 is 12 residues.

This rearrangement joins TRBV7-9 to TRBJ2-1, with D unresolved. From germline, CDR1 is SEHNR and CDR2 FQNEAQ (reference sequence). The V and J ends lost 5 bases and 4 bases respectively, with 12 bases between them. The CDR3 covers 14 residues. The CDR3 DNA reads as TGTGCCAGCAGCCCCCCCTCAAGGTACAATGAGCAGTTCTTC. Translated, it gives CASSPPSRYNEQFF.

J is TRBJ2-1 and V is TRBV27; possible D gene TRBD2, 5 bases. Trimming took off 2 bases at V and 15 bases at J, with 17 bases between the two ends. The CDR3 is made up of 13 amino acids. Germline V lookup: CDR1 MNHEY, CDR2 SMNVEV (reference sequence). CDR3 in amino acids: CASSLGELTTRFF. In DNA form, the CDR3 reads TGTGCCAGCAGTTTAGGGGAGCTTACGACTCGGTTCTTC.

This chain links TRBV5-8 with TRBJ1-5; no clear D gene. CDR3 length: 14 residues. The germline V gene has CDR1 SGHTS and CDR2 YDEGEE. Between the trimmed V and J ends, which lost 2 bases and 1 base, there was a span of 7 bases. The DNA for the CDR3 is TGTGCCAGCAGCTTCGTCAGAAGCAATCAGCCCCAGCATTTT. This codes for CASSFVRSNQPQHF.

This rearrangement joins TRBV10-3 to TRBJ2-7, with no clear D. The CDR3 runs 13 residues. Trimming left V 2 bases short and J 5 bases short, with 10 bases between. Germline CDR1 is ENHRY and CDR2 is SYGVKD. Written as DNA, the CDR3 is TGTGCCATCAGTGAGCCCACTCACAACGAGCAGTACTTC. This encodes CAISEPTHNEQYF.

This chain links TRBV2 with TRBJ1-1, with D possibly TRBD1 on 6 matching bases. Looked up from germline, CDR1 is SNHLY and CDR2 is FYNNEI. The ends were cut back, 8 bases at V and 0 bases at J, with 13 bases in the middle. CDR3 length: 14 amino acids. In nucleotides, the CDR3 is TGTGCCAGCGAAATACAGGGTCTGAACACTGAAGCTTTCTTT. It is translated as CASEIQGLNTEAFF. Variable domain in full (rest from reference TRBV2 and TRBJ1-1): EPEVTQTPSHQVTQMGQEVILRCVPISNHLYFYWYRQILGQKVEFLVSFYNNEISEKSEIFDDQFSVERPDGSNFTLKIRSTKLEDSAMYFCASEIQGLNTEAFFGQGTRLTVV.

The genes are TRBV6-5 and TRBJ2-1; D unresolved. With 6 bases removed from V and 10 bases from J, the gap between germline ends came to 19 bases. The CDR3 loop spans 14 amino acids. Germline CDR1 is MNHEY and CDR2 is SVGAGI. CDR3 sequence (DNA): TGTGCCAGCAGCCCTAGATCAAGTCGAGGAGAGCAGTTCTTC. Its translation: CASSPRSSRGEQFF.